These 13 T cell receptor beta chains came from one sample sequenced in a study of CD8 T cells in ankylosing spondylitis listed by TCRdb under 2017. Library creation used 5' RACE. This sample was sequenced with an Illumina HiSeq 2500. TCRdb passed the public sequencing reads through fastp at Q25 and MiXCR, retaining productive beta sequences. Merged by CDR3 protein, the rows form single entries marked with the most common genes and DNA. The sample includes around 300,000 distinct CDR3 sequences, with roughly 15% observed a single time. The ten largest make up about 1.1% of the sample. Sequencing was carried out using blood, either unsorted or a sorted T cell fraction (not recorded which). The receptors were gathered from a male donor with ankylosing spondylitis or in good health (not recorded which).

The chain is built from TRBV14 and TRBJ2-1; D is perhaps TRBD2 (5 bases). CDR3 length equals 18 residues. In germline, CDR1 is SGHDN, CDR2 FVKESK. V dropped 8 bases and J dropped 2 bases, with 25 bases sitting between them. The CDR3 loop reads CASSTFFGSSGPYNEQFF. CDR3 in DNA: TGTGCCAGCTCTACTTTCTTCGGAAGCAGCGGACCCTACAATGAGCAGTTCTTC.

This clonotype was counted at least ten times. This chain uses TRBV20-1 with TRBJ2-1, with TRBD2 matching over 10 bases. Germline V gene data show CDR1 as DFQATT and CDR2 as SNEGSKA (reference sequence). CDR3 length equals 14 residues. V was clipped by 5 bases and J by 15 bases; unmatched bases: 16. CDR3 sequence reads: CSAGRGASGGPAFF. The DNA for the CDR3 is TGCAGTGCTGGACGGGGGGCTAGCGGGGGTCCGGCGTTCTTC.

This chain joins TRBV10-3 and TRBJ2-3; TRBD2 matches at 13 bases. J lost 3 bases, V lost 0 bases, and 3 bases had no gene match. Per germline, CDR1 ENHRY and CDR2 SYGVKD. This CDR3 has 17 residues. Here the CDR3 DNA reads TGTGCCATCAGTGAGTCTCGGACTAGCGGGAGAACAGATACGCAGTATTTT. Translating it yields CAISESRTSGRTDTQYF.

Only a few counts were recorded for this clonotype. The V and J genes are TRBV27 and TRBJ2-7; D uncertain. V lost 0 bases and J 5 bases, leaving 14 bases between the germline ends. This CDR3 is built from 15 residues. Per the germline V gene, CDR1 is MNHEY and CDR2 is SMNVEV (reference sequence). CDR3 bases: TGTGCCAGCAGTTTATCGTACGGGTTCCGTAACGAGCAGTACTTC. Amino acid sequence: CASSLSYGFRNEQYF.

This clonotype came up a few times. The chain uses TRBV12-3 or TRBV12-4 and TRBJ2-6; either TRBD1 or TRBD2 may supply D (5 bases each). Trimming removed 5 bases from V and 0 bases from J, with 14 bases in between. CDR3 length equals 17 residues. The CDR3 region is CASSLGTASSGANVLTF. CDR3 DNA: TGTGCCAGCAGTCTGGGGACGGCTAGCTCTGGGGCCAACGTCCTGACTTTC.

This clonotype was seen a few times. This chain joins TRBV5-5 and TRBJ2-1; 7 nucleotides align to TRBD1. The V gene's germline CDR1 is SGHKS and CDR2 YYEKEE (reference sequence). The CDR3 has 15 residues. Losses at the gene ends were 0 bases for V and 4 bases for J; bases not matched to a gene: 4. The CDR3 DNA follows: TGTGCCAGCAGCTTGGCACAGGGGAAATACAATGAGCAGTTCTTC. Its translation is CASSLAQGKYNEQFF.

The chain uses TRBV3-1 and TRBJ1-2; D not resolved. This CDR3 comprises 14 residues. Trimming took 2 bases from V and 4 from J, leaving 11 bases between them. Germline CDR1 is LGHDT and CDR2 is YNNKEL (reference sequence). The CDR3 DNA follows: TGTGCCAGCAGCCAATGGACCTCCCGCTATGGCTACACCTTC. It specifies CASSQWTSRYGYTF. Full variable domain (rest looked up from reference TRBV3-1 and TRBJ1-2): DTAVSQTPKYLVTQMGNDKSIKCEQNLGHDTMYWYKQDSKKFLKIMFSYNNKELIINETVPNRFSPKSPDKAHLNLHINSLELGDSAVYFCASSQWTSRYGYTFGSGTRLTVV.

In this sample, this clonotype turned up a few times. CDR3 protein: CSARGQNTQYF. CDR3 sequence (DNA): TGCAGTGCTAGGGGGCAGAATACGCAGTATTTT. The chain is built from TRBV20-1 and TRBJ2-3; D possibly corresponds to TRBD1 (5 bases). V lost 3 bases to trimming and J lost 7 bases, with 8 bases between them. This CDR3 contains 11 residues. Germline V gene lookup returns CDR1 DFQATT and CDR2 SNEGSKA (reference sequence).

This chain links TRBV20-1 with TRBJ2-1; tentatively, D is TRBD2 (7 bases). The ends were cut back, 3 bases at V and 5 bases at J, with 17 bases in the middle. This CDR3 is 15 amino acids long. Germline lookup yields CDR1 DFQATT and CDR2 SNEGSKA (reference sequence). DNA for the CDR3: TGCAGTGCTAGCACCTTGGGGGGGCCCCACAATGAGCAGTTCTTC. Translating it yields CSASTLGGPHNEQFF.

This clonotype turned up a few times. The genes are TRBV12-3 or TRBV12-4 and TRBJ2-1, with 9 nucleotides matching TRBD2. With V trimmed by 3 bases and J by 6 bases, 6 bases remained unmatched. The CDR3 consists of 15 residues. The DNA of the CDR3 is TGTGCCAGCAGTTTCCCAGCGGGAGGACGCAATGAGCAGTTCTTC. Protein sequence: CASSFPAGGRNEQFF.

The table lists this clonotype with a few counts. The rearrangement uses TRBV5-4 and TRBJ2-2; D is perhaps TRBD1 (5 bases). CDR3 length: 15 residues. V was trimmed by 0 bases and J by 3 bases, leaving 9 bases between them. The germline V gene has CDR1 SGHNT and CDR2 YYREEE (reference sequence). The CDR3 sequence: CASSLGGLDTGELFF. CDR3 in DNA: TGTGCCAGCAGCTTGGGGGGCCTCGACACCGGGGAGCTGTTTTTT.

J is TRBJ2-7 and V is TRBV12-3 or TRBV12-4, with D unresolved. CDR3 length: 13 amino acids. Trimming stripped 2 bases from V and 4 bases from J, with 9 bases between. CDR3 in DNA: TGTGCCAGCAGTTTAAGTCTGGAATACGAGCAGTACTTC. Its protein is CASSLSLEYEQYF.

The rearrangement uses TRBV10-3 and TRBJ1-1, with TRBD1 matching 7 bases. From germline, CDR1 is ENHRY and CDR2 SYGVKD. V was pared by 6 bases and J by 4 bases, with 11 bases of the junction left unmatched. The CDR3 is 15 residues long. The CDR3 protein is CAISFGQALGTEAFF. CDR3 nucleotide sequence: TGTGCCATCAGCTTCGGACAGGCCCTCGGCACTGAAGCTTTCTTT.